This T cell receptor (beta chain) was identified during a study of T cells in localized non-small cell lung cancer. The assay was immunoSEQ multiplex PCR, and TCRdb's table has in-frame clones only and misses some. Of 12,000 or so clones in the sample, around four fifths were seen once. Comment on this clone: Its antigen is still unknown.

Study-wide results and limits: Prolonged overall survival went with higher T cell density in the blood. Tumor showed lower T cell clonality than uninvolved adjacent lung, where it was highest. Adjacent lung held a median roughly 60 of the top 100 tumor clones.

V was shortened by 5 bases and J by 2 bases, with 13 bases between the two germline ends. There are 14 residues in the CDR3. Germline V gene data show CDR1 as SEHNR and CDR2 as FQNEAQ (reference sequence). The chain couples TRBV7-9 to TRBJ2-7; no reliable D call. The input for sequencing was peripheral blood, taken before any cancer treatment. This TCR derives from a male donor at least 60 years old with stage I lung adenocarcinoma. The CDR3 DNA reads as TGTGCCAGCAGCATTCCGGACGGACCCTACGAGCAGTACTTC. This sequence encodes CASSIPDGPYEQYF.